These 10 T cell receptor beta chains share one sample of origin, sequenced in a study of blood T cell repertoires in COVID-19. TCRdb's copy holds only in-frame clones and misses some; the assay was immunoSEQ multiplex PCR. The sample shows 190,000 or so clones, 82% of them seen only once. The material sequenced was peripheral blood. These receptors were obtained from a human donor with acute or convalescent COVID-19. The donor label of this sample is uncertain.

The rearrangement links TRBV6-1 to TRBJ2-1, with 11 bases aligning to TRBD2. Looked up from germline, CDR1 is MNHNS and CDR2 is SASEGT. The CDR3 extends over 16 amino acids. V lost 8 bases to trimming and J lost 7 bases; unmatched junction nucleotides: 13. CDR3 loop: CASGASSSGGWNEQFF. The CDR3 DNA is TGTGCCAGCGGTGCCTCCTCTAGCGGGGGGTGGAATGAGCAGTTCTTC.

The chain uses TRBV3-1 (or the pseudogene TRBV3-2) and TRBJ2-2; the D gene is possibly TRBD2 (7 bases). Trimming removed 4 bases from V and 5 bases from J, with 14 bases in between. The CDR3 has 15 residues. Germline values: CDR1 LGHDT, CDR2 YNNKEL (reference sequence). CDR3 loop: CASSPWGGGTGELFF. The CDR3 nucleotides read TGTGCCAGCAGCCCCTGGGGAGGGGGAACCGGGGAGCTGTTTTTT.

V and J are TRBV6-6 and TRBJ2-7; 8 nucleotides line up with TRBD2. Germline lookup yields CDR1 MNHNY and CDR2 SVGAGI (reference sequence). The CDR3 covers 15 residues. V lost 0 bases, J lost 3 bases, and 4 bases stayed unmatched. The CDR3 sequence: CASSYSAGGGYEQYF. The CDR3 region has the DNA TGTGCCAGCAGTTACTCGGCGGGAGGAGGCTACGAGCAGTACTTC.

The V call is TRBV18, the J call TRBJ1-5; no clear D gene. The germline CDR1 and CDR2 sequences are KGHSH and LQKENI. This CDR3 is built from 14 residues. Trimming stripped 3 bases from V and 9 bases from J, with 15 bases between. The CDR3 reads CASSPGIGIVPQHF. CDR3 in DNA: TGTGCCAGCTCACCCGGGATCGGTATCGTGCCCCAGCATTTT.

The CDR3 DNA reads TGCGCCAGCAAGGAGGATGCCTATGGCTACACCTTC. It translates to CASKEDAYGYTF. This rearrangement joins TRBV5-1 to TRBJ1-2, with D unresolved. The CDR3 runs 12 residues. Trimming removed 6 bases at V and 4 bases at J, with 10 bases between. From germline, CDR1 is SGHRS and CDR2 YFSETQ. The full variable domain, rest sourced from reference TRBV5-1 and TRBJ1-2, is KAGVTQTPRYLIKTRGQQVTLSCSPISGHRSVSWYQQTPGQGLQFLFEYFSETQRNKGNFPGRFSGRQFSNSRSEMNVSTLELGDSALYLCASKEDAYGYTFGSGTRLTVV.

The genes are TRBV6-5 and TRBJ1-1; TRBD1 agrees at 10 bases. Trimming at V came to 0 bases and at J to 0 bases, leaving 1 base not matched to a gene. The CDR3 covers 16 residues. Germline V gene lookup returns CDR1 MNHEY and CDR2 SVGAGI. The CDR3 nucleotides are TGTGCCAGCAGTTACTCGACAGGGGGCATGAACACTGAAGCTTTCTTT. Protein sequence: CASSYSTGGMNTEAFF.

V is TRBV2 and J is TRBJ1-5; TRBD1 matches 11 bases. Germline CDR1 SNHLY, CDR2 FYNNEI. The V and J ends lost 6 bases and 6 bases, in that order; junction bases with no gene match: 4. This CDR3 is 14 amino acids long. The CDR3 here is CASRGTGGGQPQHF. CDR3 in DNA: TGTGCCAGCAGAGGGACAGGGGGGGGTCAGCCCCAGCATTTT.

The V call is TRBV4-1, the J call TRBJ1-2; 8 nucleotides match TRBD1. Germline CDR1 and CDR2: MGHRA and YSYEKL. V shed 4 bases, J shed 4 bases, and the junction held 17 bases outside the gene matches. The CDR3 runs to 18 residues. CDR3 protein: CASSPRQGLRLWGYGYTF. The CDR3 nucleotides read TGCGCCAGCAGCCCCCGACAGGGGTTGAGGCTATGGGGCTATGGCTACACCTTC.

The chain recombines TRBV12-3 or TRBV12-4 with TRBJ1-2; tentative D call: TRBD1 (6 bases). CDR3 length: 13 residues. With 3 bases removed from V and 10 bases from J, the gap between germline ends came to 15 bases. The CDR3 nucleotides read TGTGCCAGCAGTTTTCAGGACAGACCGTCCTACACCTTC. Translating it yields CASSFQDRPSYTF.

The chain uses TRBV6-4 and TRBJ2-1; 10 bases align to TRBD2. This CDR3 is built from 16 residues. J gave up 2 bases and V 4 bases, and 5 bases lay outside the gene matches. CDR1 and CDR2 (germline): MRHNA, SNTAGT. This chain's CDR3 is CASSVGSGRTYNEQFF. The CDR3 bases are TGTGCCAGCAGTGTAGGTAGCGGGAGGACCTACAATGAGCAGTTCTTC.